Below are 32 T cell receptor beta chains sequenced from a single sample in a study of blood T cell repertoires in COVID-19. Repertoires were generated with immunoSEQ multiplex PCR, while TCRdb's copy carries only in-frame clones and drops some. The sample shows over 200,000 clones, about nine tenths of them seen only once. The sequenced sample was peripheral blood. The receptors stem from a woman aged 55-75 years with acute or convalescent COVID-19.

The V call is TRBV5-1, the J call TRBJ1-1, with 8 nucleotides matching TRBD1. Trimming took 4 bases from V and 0 from J; bases not matched to a gene: 5. Germline loops: CDR1 SGHRS, CDR2 YFSETQ. The CDR3 spans 15 residues. CDR3 residues: CASSPGQVMNTEAFF. DNA of the CDR3: TGCGCCAGCAGCCCGGGACAGGTCATGAACACTGAAGCTTTCTTT.

The V call is TRBV5-8, the J call TRBJ2-5; D not certain. CDR3 length: 14 residues. CDR1 is SGHTS, CDR2 YDEGEE, per germline. The ends were cut back, 0 bases at V and 7 bases at J, with 13 bases in the middle. The CDR3 protein is CASSLEASAGTQYF. CDR3 in DNA: TGTGCCAGCAGCTTGGAGGCCAGCGCTGGGACCCAGTACTTC.

The J gene is TRBJ1-5, the V gene TRBV6-2 or TRBV6-3; the D gene is possibly TRBD1 (6 bases). Germline V gives CDR1 MNHEY, CDR2 SVGEGT. The CDR3 runs to 14 residues. V was shortened by 3 bases and J by 6 bases, with 12 bases between the two germline ends. The CDR3 spells CASSYLQGGQPQHF. Here the CDR3 DNA reads TGTGCCAGCAGTTATTTACAGGGCGGTCAGCCCCAGCATTTT.

The chain carries TRBV7-9 and TRBJ1-4; perhaps TRBD1 as D (5 bases). Trimming took 5 bases from V and 4 from J, leaving 14 bases between them. The CDR3 loop spans 15 amino acids. Germline loops: CDR1 SEHNR, CDR2 FQNEAQ (reference sequence). In nucleotides, the CDR3 is TGTGCCAGCAGCACCGGACAAGCTTTTAATGAAAAACTGTTTTTT. Protein: CASSTGQAFNEKLFF.

This sequence joins TRBV9 and TRBJ2-2; 9 bases align to TRBD1. This CDR3 region has 16 residues. The V gene end was trimmed by 6 bases and the J gene end by 5 bases; junction bases not matched to a gene: 11. Per the germline V gene, CDR1 is SGDLS and CDR2 is YYNGEE. In nucleotides, the CDR3 is TGTGCCAGCACCAACCTCGGGACAGGGCTTACCGGGGAGCTGTTTTTT. This translates into CASTNLGTGLTGELFF.

This clone turned up a few times. The rearrangement links TRBV7-8 to TRBJ2-7; D might be TRBD1 (5 bases). Germline CDR1 SGHVS, CDR2 FQNEAQ. The CDR3 extends over 16 amino acids. Trimming stripped 3 bases from V and 1 base from J, with 16 bases between. The CDR3 DNA is TGTGCCAGCAGCTTCTCTTATGGGGCAGCTTCCTACGAGCAGTACTTC. Protein: CASSFSYGAASYEQYF.

The V call is TRBV19, the J call TRBJ1-2; TRBD1 agrees at 9 bases. Unmatched junction bases numbered 5, after V lost 0 bases and J lost 6 bases. Germline lookup yields CDR1 LNHDA and CDR2 SQIVND (reference sequence). The length of the CDR3 is 15 residues. The CDR3 is CASSIDLRTGDGYTF. The CDR3 coding sequence is TGTGCCAGTAGTATAGATCTGCGGACAGGGGATGGCTACACCTTC.

The chain combines TRBV6-2 or TRBV6-3 with TRBJ2-4; tentative D call: TRBD2 (6 bases). This CDR3 comprises 17 residues. Germline loops: CDR1 MNHEY, CDR2 SVGEGT. Trimming cost V 2 bases and J 0 bases, with 14 bases left between them. CDR3 in amino acids: CASSYRRRDLAKNIQYF. For the CDR3, the DNA is TGTGCCAGCAGTTACAGAAGGAGGGACCTAGCCAAAAACATTCAGTACTTC.

CDR3 nucleotide sequence: TGTGCCAGCGCTGACAGGGAGAATCAGCCCCAGCATTTT. Translating it yields CASADRENQPQHF. The V and J genes are TRBV19 and TRBJ1-5; 7 nucleotides line up with TRBD1. J lost 4 bases, V lost 9 bases, and 6 bases had no gene match. The length of the CDR3 is 13 residues. From germline, CDR1 is LNHDA and CDR2 SQIVND (reference sequence).

V is TRBV2 and J is TRBJ1-5, with D unclear. Germline loops: CDR1 SNHLY, CDR2 FYNNEI. This CDR3 is 14 amino acids long. Trimming took off 7 bases at V and 2 bases at J, with 12 bases between the two ends. The DNA of the CDR3 is TGTGCCAGCACCGAGCGGGAGGGCAATCAGCCCCAGCATTTT. Protein product: CASTEREGNQPQHF.

J is TRBJ1-2 and V is TRBV28; 8 bases are shared with TRBD1. Looked up from germline, CDR1 is MDHEN and CDR2 is SYDVKM. The CDR3 has 14 amino acids. Trimming removed 3 bases from V and 4 bases from J; junction bases left unmatched: 4. DNA for the CDR3: TGTGCCAGCAGTTTTGACAGGGGTGGCTATGGCTACACCTTC. Protein product: CASSFDRGGYGYTF.

The chain links TRBV6-1 to TRBJ1-2; D not resolved. V was shortened by 3 bases and J by 4 bases, with 9 bases between the two germline ends. CDR1 MNHNS and CDR2 SASEGT come from the germline V gene. This CDR3 has 13 residues. This CDR3 reads CASSDGSVYGYTF. DNA of the CDR3: TGTGCCAGCAGTGACGGGTCCGTCTATGGCTACACCTTC.

The CDR3 DNA is TGTGCCACCAGCCAGAGAGTCGTGAGGGGGGATACGCAGTATTTT. It specifies CATSQRVVRGDTQYF. This chain links TRBV15 with TRBJ2-3; D is possibly TRBD1 (6 bases). CDR1 and CDR2 from the germline V gene are LNHNV and YYDKDF (reference sequence). The V and J ends lost 5 bases and 6 bases respectively, with 18 bases between them. The CDR3 is 15 amino acids. The entire variable domain, with the rest obtained from reference TRBV15 and TRBJ2-3, is as follows: DAMVIQNPRYQVTQFGKPVTLSCSQTLNHNVMYWYQQKSSQAPKLLFHYYDKDFNNEADTPDNFQSRRPNTSFCFLDIRSPGLGDTAMYLCATSQRVVRGDTQYFGPGTRLTVL.

This clone was seen just once. The chain links TRBV18 to TRBJ1-1; tentative D call: TRBD1 (5 bases). There are 15 residues in the CDR3. The V end was cut by 2 bases, the J end by 3 bases, with 13 bases between. Germline loops: CDR1 KGHSH, CDR2 LQKENI. The CDR3 DNA follows: TGTGCCAGCTCACCAGGGTCTCCGGGGGACACTGAAGCTTTCTTT. This encodes CASSPGSPGDTEAFF. Full variable domain (rest looked up from reference TRBV18 and TRBJ1-1): NAGVMQNPRHLVRRRGQEARLRCSPMKGHSHVYWYRQLPEEGLKFMVYLQKENIIDESGMPKERFSAEFPKEGPSILRIQQVVRGDSAAYFCASSPGSPGDTEAFFGQGTRLTVV.

A few counts support this clone. V is TRBV28 and J is TRBJ2-2; weak D call: TRBD1 (5 bases). Per germline, CDR1 MDHEN and CDR2 SYDVKM. V lost 5 bases, J lost 4 bases, and 11 bases lay in between. The CDR3 has 14 amino acids. CDR3 bases: TGTGCCAGCAGTCTCCGAACAGGCACCGGGGAGCTGTTTTTT. This encodes CASSLRTGTGELFF.

The gene calls are TRBV3-1 (or the pseudogene TRBV3-2) and TRBJ2-7; tentative D call: TRBD1 (5 bases). This CDR3 is 14 amino acids long. Germline V lookup: CDR1 LGHDT, CDR2 YNNKEL (reference sequence). Trimming removed 2 bases from V and 2 bases from J, with 10 bases in between. The CDR3 nucleotides read TGTGCCAGCAGCCAAACATGGGGCCCCTACGAGCAGTACTTC. It yields the protein CASSQTWGPYEQYF.

This rearrangement joins TRBV18 to TRBJ1-1; no reliable D call. Germline V gene data show CDR1 as KGHSH and CDR2 as LQKENI. The CDR3 has 12 amino acids. Trimming pared 3 bases from V and 2 bases from J, leaving 4 bases between. Here the CDR3 DNA reads TGTGCCAGCTCACCCCTAAACACTGAAGCTTTCTTT. Translating gives CASSPLNTEAFF.

This clone was counted once. The chain joins TRBV7-9 to TRBJ1-2, with a possible D match to TRBD1 (6 bases). The CDR3 length is 15 residues. CDR1 SEHNR and CDR2 FQNEAQ come from the germline V gene (reference sequence). The V and J ends lost 10 bases and 7 bases respectively, with 25 bases between them. The CDR3 loop is CATATDRTAFRGYTF. DNA for the CDR3: TGTGCCACCGCGACTGATAGGACAGCCTTTCGTGGCTACACCTTC.

This chain joins TRBV19 and TRBJ1-5; no clear D. V shed 0 bases and J shed 2 bases, with 17 bases lying between them. This CDR3 spans 18 amino acids. CDR1 and CDR2 (germline): LNHDA, SQIVND (reference sequence). The CDR3 loop is CASSIDRGGFGGNQPQHF. The CDR3 region has the DNA TGTGCCAGTAGTATAGATCGGGGAGGGTTTGGTGGCAATCAGCCCCAGCATTTT.

The chain couples TRBV6-1 to TRBJ1-5; D is unresolved. The CDR3 length is 16 residues. Trimming left V 2 bases short and J 4 bases short, with 15 bases between. Germline CDR1 MNHNS, CDR2 SASEGT. The CDR3 region has the DNA TGTGCCAGCAGTGAATACTGGGAGGTAGGGAATCAGCCCCAGCATTTT. This translates into CASSEYWEVGNQPQHF.

The genes are TRBV6-5 and TRBJ1-5; maybe TRBD1 (6 bases). Per germline, CDR1 MNHEY and CDR2 SVGAGI. This CDR3 has 13 residues. V lost 5 bases to trimming and J lost 4 bases, with 9 bases between them. CDR3 protein: CASSHTGNQPQHF. The CDR3 DNA reads as TGTGCCAGCAGTCACACAGGGAATCAGCCCCAGCATTTT.

This clone was picked up one time. The chain has TRBV24-1 and TRBJ2-3; D may be TRBD1 (5 bases). Deletions cut 4 bases from V and 2 bases from J, with 12 bases between. Looked up from germline, CDR1 is KGHDR and CDR2 is SFDVKD. The CDR3 is 15 residues long. Here the CDR3 reads CATSDARGVTDTQYF. For the CDR3, the DNA is TGTGCCACCAGTGACGCTAGGGGTGTCACAGATACGCAGTATTTT.

The chain links TRBV30 to TRBJ1-5; D might be TRBD1 (6 bases). The CDR3 contains 15 residues. CDR1 is GTSNPN, CDR2 SVGIG, per germline (reference sequence). The V gene lost 0 bases and the J gene lost 6 bases, with 15 bases spanning the gap. The CDR3 region is CAWSVGVQGSQPQHF. The CDR3 nucleotides read TGTGCCTGGAGTGTCGGGGTGCAGGGGTCTCAGCCCCAGCATTTT.

The rearrangement uses TRBV19 and TRBJ2-7; 7 bases fit TRBD2. CDR3 length: 14 residues. In germline, CDR1 is LNHDA, CDR2 SQIVND (reference sequence). Trimming removed 6 bases from V and 0 bases from J; junction bases left unmatched: 5. The CDR3 spells CASRPGGSSYEQYF. CDR3 bases: TGTGCCAGTAGACCCGGGGGGAGCTCCTACGAGCAGTACTTC.

The genes are TRBV7-7 and TRBJ2-5; 7 nucleotides line up with TRBD1. Germline V gene sequence: CDR1 SSHAT, CDR2 FNYEAQ (reference sequence). Trimming removed 5 bases from V and 3 bases from J; junction bases left unmatched: 3. The CDR3 is 13 amino acids. The CDR3 DNA reads TGTGCCAGCAGCCGCGACAGGGAAGAGACCCAGTACTTC. Residues: CASSRDREETQYF.

The chain carries TRBV28 and TRBJ1-5, with 7 bases aligning to TRBD1. The V and J ends lost 2 bases and 3 bases, in that order; junction bases with no gene match: 7. Germline values: CDR1 MDHEN, CDR2 SYDVKM. The CDR3 is made up of 16 amino acids. The chain's CDR3 is CASSLVWTGNNQPQHF. DNA of the CDR3: TGTGCCAGCAGTTTAGTATGGACAGGAAACAATCAGCCCCAGCATTTT. The variable domain in full, with the rest retrieved from reference TRBV28 and TRBJ1-5, is DVKVTQSSRYLVKRTGEKVFLECVQDMDHENMFWYRQDPGLGLRLIYFSYDVKMKEKGDIPEGYSVSREKKERFSLILESASTNQTSMYLCASSLVWTGNNQPQHFGDGTRLSIL.

The rearrangement joins TRBV3-1 (or the pseudogene TRBV3-2) to TRBJ2-5; 12 bases agree with TRBD1. This CDR3 comprises 17 residues. The V segment lost 0 bases and the J segment 5 bases; nucleotides outside the gene matches: 7. CDR1 is LGHDT, CDR2 YNNKEL, per germline (reference sequence). The CDR3 loop reads CASSQEGQGAYGETQYF. CDR3 DNA sequence: TGTGCCAGCAGCCAAGAGGGACAGGGGGCGTATGGGGAGACCCAGTACTTC.

The V gene is TRBV5-4, the J gene TRBJ1-2, with 7 nucleotides matching TRBD1. V shed 4 bases, J shed 6 bases, and the junction held 9 bases outside the gene matches. The CDR3 consists of 14 residues. Germline values: CDR1 SGHNT, CDR2 YYREEE (reference sequence). CDR3 loop: CASSRTGEADGYTF. CDR3 DNA: TGTGCCAGCAGCCGAACAGGGGAAGCGGATGGCTACACCTTC.

This chain links TRBV7-3 with TRBJ2-3, with 10 bases that match TRBD1. The V segment lost 5 bases and the J segment 4 bases; nucleotides outside the gene matches: 3. The germline V gene has CDR1 SGHTA and CDR2 FQGTGA. The CDR3 runs to 14 residues. The CDR3 reads CASSRDRGSDTQYF. CDR3 bases: TGTGCCAGCAGCCGGGACAGGGGCTCAGATACGCAGTATTTT. The entire variable domain, with the rest obtained from reference TRBV7-3 and TRBJ2-3, is as follows: GAGVSQTPSNKVTEKGKYVELRCDPISGHTALYWYRQSLGQGPEFLIYFQGTGAADDSGLPNDRFFAVRPEGSVSTLKIQRTERGDSAVYLCASSRDRGSDTQYFGPGTRLTVL.

The rearrangement links TRBV5-1 to TRBJ1-1, with D possibly being TRBD1 (5 bases). Germline V CDR1 and CDR2: SGHRS, YFSETQ. The germline V and J ends were trimmed by 1 base and 3 bases, with 16 bases remaining between them. The CDR3 runs 16 residues. The CDR3 sequence: CASSLTVQGGDTEAFF. CDR3 DNA sequence: TGCGCCAGCAGCTTGACAGTCCAGGGCGGCGACACTGAAGCTTTCTTT.

This rearrangement joins TRBV5-5 to TRBJ1-1; D unresolved. Looked up from germline, CDR1 is SGHKS and CDR2 is YYEKEE (reference sequence). The CDR3 consists of 14 residues. Trimming cost V 0 bases and J 0 bases, with 6 bases left between them. The CDR3 spells CASSLVQLNTEAFF. The CDR3 DNA reads TGTGCCAGCAGCTTGGTGCAGTTGAACACTGAAGCTTTCTTT.

In nucleotides, the CDR3 is TGTGCCAGCAGCCAACCTCTAGCGGACAACACCGGGGAGCTGTTTTTT. Translating it yields CASSQPLADNTGELFF. This chain links TRBV3-1 (or the pseudogene TRBV3-2) with TRBJ2-2, with TRBD2 matching over 7 bases. The junction had 5 bases not matched to a gene; V was cut back by 2 bases and J by 2 bases. This CDR3 comprises 16 residues. Germline V gene data show CDR1 as LGHDT and CDR2 as YNNKEL (reference sequence).